One and the same sample provided the 4 T cell receptor beta chains below, sequenced in a study of blood T cell repertoires in COVID-19 (TCRdb year 2020). The library was generated by the immunoSEQ multiplex PCR assay. TCRdb obtained this table from immuneACCESS and retained in-frame rearrangements with V and J assigned. These tables miss some clones; where compared with another copy, unresolved V genes account for less than half of the shortfall, and the remainder is unexplained. In all, the sample holds tens of thousands of clones, and under 85% of those were seen once. Jointly, the top ten make up about 10% of the sample. Sequencing was performed on peripheral blood. All receptors derive from a man aged 55 to 70 with acute or convalescent COVID-19.

This chain links TRBV18 with TRBJ1-3; no definite D call. Germline CDR1 is KGHSH and CDR2 is LQKENI. The CDR3 is 15 amino acids. Between the trimmed V and J ends, which lost 3 bases and 4 bases, there was a span of 13 bases. This CDR3 is CASSPGAGYGNTIYF. The DNA of the CDR3 is TGTGCCAGCTCACCGGGTGCGGGCTACGGAAACACCATATATTTT.

The V gene is TRBV3-1 (or the pseudogene TRBV3-2), the J gene TRBJ1-2; D unclear. Germline loops: CDR1 LGHDT, CDR2 YNNKEL (reference sequence). This CDR3 is built from 14 residues. The V gene lost 4 bases and the J gene lost 6 bases, with 15 bases spanning the gap. CDR3 region: CASSPQRGSDGYTF. CDR3 DNA sequence: TGTGCCAGCAGCCCTCAACGGGGATCCGATGGCTACACCTTC.

Here the CDR3 DNA reads TGTGCCAGCTCACCCCGCCGGGACACTGGAAACACCATATATTTT. The encoded protein is CASSPRRDTGNTIYF. This rearrangement joins TRBV18 to TRBJ1-3; a weak D match, TRBD1 (6 bases). Per germline, CDR1 KGHSH and CDR2 LQKENI. The length of the CDR3 is 15 residues. V was clipped by 3 bases and J by 2 bases, with 11 bases between them.

The chain couples TRBV21-1 to TRBJ2-7; the DNA was not used to check the table's D call, TRBD2. TRBV21-1 is flagged as a pseudogene. The CDR3 spans 17 residues. This chain's CDR3 is CASSFGLAGASHHEQYF. The CDR3 nucleotides are TGTGCCAGCAGCTTCGGACTAGCGGGGGCTAGTCACCACGAGCAGTACTTC.